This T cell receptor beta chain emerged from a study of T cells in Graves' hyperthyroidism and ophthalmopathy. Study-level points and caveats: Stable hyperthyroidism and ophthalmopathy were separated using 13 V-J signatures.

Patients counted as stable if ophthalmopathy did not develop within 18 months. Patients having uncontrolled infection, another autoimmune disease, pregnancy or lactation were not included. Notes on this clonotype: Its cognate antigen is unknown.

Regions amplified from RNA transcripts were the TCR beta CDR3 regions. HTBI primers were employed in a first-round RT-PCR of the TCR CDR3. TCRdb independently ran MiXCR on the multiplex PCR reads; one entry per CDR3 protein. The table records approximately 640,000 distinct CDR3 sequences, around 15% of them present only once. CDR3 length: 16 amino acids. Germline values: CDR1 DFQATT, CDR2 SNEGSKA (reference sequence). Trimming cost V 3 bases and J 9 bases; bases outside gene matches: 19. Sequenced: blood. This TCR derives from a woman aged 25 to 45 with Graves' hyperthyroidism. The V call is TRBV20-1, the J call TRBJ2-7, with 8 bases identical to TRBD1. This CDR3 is CSARRVGTGLTAGQYF. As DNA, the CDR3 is TGCAGTGCTAGGAGGGTCGGGACAGGTCTTACGGCTGGGCAGTACTTC.